The present T cell receptor (beta chain) was sequenced within a study of cytomegalovirus exposure and HLA in healthy donors. Comment on this clone: Its cognate antigen is unknown.

Germline V gene sequence: CDR1 MGHDK, CDR2 SYGVNS. The V end lost 3 bases, the J end lost 2 bases, and 7 bases lay between the germline ends. This CDR3 region has 13 residues. Study conclusions and caveats: About 90% or about 30% of the time was how often most TCR beta V segments were productive, according to an earlier analysis. For TCR beta chains, V- and J-gene trimming was later linked to a missense DCLRE1C variant. It was likely that a cluster of highly shared sequence variants was a sequencing artifact.

Primers for the PCR totalled 60 Vbeta and 13 Jbeta. Sequencing used immunoSEQ multiplex PCR; TCRdb keeps in-frame clones, though not all of them. Counted here are about 140,000 clones, 78% occurring once; the ten biggest clones make up less than 3%. The clonotype comes from a male donor in good health and CMV-seronegative. This sequence joins TRBV25-1 and TRBJ2-5; D ambiguous. Sequenced sample: PBMCs. Written as DNA, the CDR3 is TGTGCCAGCAGTGAGGGCATTCAAGAGACCCAGTACTTC. It translates to CASSEGIQETQYF.